Listed below are T cell receptor beta chains from one sample, sequenced in a study of T cell responses to AZD1222 COVID-19 vaccine. Clones were sequenced by immunoSEQ multiplex PCR, and TCRdb holds only the in-frame ones, with some missing. The sample contains roughly 180,000 clones, about 95% of which appear only once. The sample here was peripheral blood, taken on day 0 of AZD1222 vaccination. The source of these receptors is an adult in good health. Each CDR3 is given with its conserved first and last residue. Each record gives: V gene, D gene, clone size, J gene, CDR3 DNA, CDR3 protein. D genes are given only for firm matches. A clone size is listed for some rows: how often the clone was seen (once, few, many), or a class if it is expanded.

v_call: TRBV10-3
d_call: NA
clone_size: NA
j_call: TRBJ1-2
cdr3_nt: TGTGCCATCAATGGGAGAGATGGCTACACCTTC
cdr3_aa: CAINGRDGYTF

v_call: TRBV2
d_call: NA
clone_size: NA
j_call: TRBJ2-3
cdr3_nt: TGTGCCGGTTGTGAGGGCAGGGGCACAGATACGCAGTATTTT
cdr3_aa: CAGCEGRGTDTQYF

v_call: TRBV30
d_call: NA
clone_size: once
j_call: TRBJ2-3
cdr3_nt: TGTGCCTGGAGTGTATTAGGTAGCGGATACACAGATACGCAGTATTTT
cdr3_aa: CAWSVLGSGYTDTQYF

v_call: TRBV7-6
d_call: TRBD2
clone_size: NA
j_call: TRBJ2-3
cdr3_nt: TGTGCCAGCAGCCCAGGGACTAGCGGGAGCACAGATACGCAGTATTTT
cdr3_aa: CASSPGTSGSTDTQYF

v_call: TRBV10-2
d_call: NA
clone_size: NA
j_call: TRBJ1-1
cdr3_nt: TGCGCCAGCAGTGAGGGGTTAGGGTCAAACACTGAAGCTTTCTTT
cdr3_aa: CASSEGLGSNTEAFF

v_call: TRBV4-1
d_call: NA
clone_size: NA
j_call: TRBJ1-2
cdr3_nt: TGCGCCAGCAGCCAAGAGGGACCTTATGGCTACACCTTC
cdr3_aa: CASSQEGPYGYTF

v_call: TRBV28
d_call: NA
clone_size: NA
j_call: TRBJ1-5
cdr3_nt: TGTGCCAGCAGTTCCCCCGGGGTCCCCGGGGGCAATCAGCCCCAGCATTTT
cdr3_aa: CASSSPGVPGGNQPQHF

v_call: TRBV27
d_call: TRBD1
clone_size: NA
j_call: TRBJ1-6
cdr3_nt: TGTGCCAGCAGTTCGAGGACAGGTTGGAATTCACCCCTCCACTTT
cdr3_aa: CASSSRTGWNSPLHF

v_call: TRBV19
d_call: NA
clone_size: once
j_call: TRBJ2-3
cdr3_nt: TGTGCCAGTAGTACGCTTAACCCAGTCCGCTTGCAGACAGATACGCAGTATTTT
cdr3_aa: CASSTLNPVRLQTDTQYF

v_call: TRBV7-8
d_call: TRBD1
clone_size: once
j_call: TRBJ1-5
cdr3_nt: TGTGCCAGCAGCTTACAGGGGGCAGGGCAGCCCCAGCATTTT
cdr3_aa: CASSLQGAGQPQHF

v_call: TRBV15
d_call: NA
clone_size: NA
j_call: TRBJ2-3
cdr3_nt: TGTGCCACCAGCAGAGAAGGGCTAGCCCCGGATACGCAGTATTTT
cdr3_aa: CATSREGLAPDTQYF

v_call: TRBV5-4
d_call: NA
clone_size: NA
j_call: TRBJ2-5
cdr3_nt: TGTGCCAGCAGCTCCCCGACATTACAAGAGACCCAGTACTTC
cdr3_aa: CASSSPTLQETQYF

v_call: TRBV5-6
d_call: NA
clone_size: few
j_call: TRBJ2-7
cdr3_nt: TGTGCCAGCAGCCAGGTGGGTGGGATAACCTACGAGCAGTACTTC
cdr3_aa: CASSQVGGITYEQYF

v_call: TRBV5-1
d_call: NA
clone_size: NA
j_call: TRBJ1-4
cdr3_nt: TGCGCCAGTTATCCGGGACCGTCGAATGAAAAACTGTTTTTT
cdr3_aa: CASYPGPSNEKLFF

v_call: TRBV13
d_call: NA
clone_size: NA
j_call: TRBJ2-7
cdr3_nt: TGTGCCAGCAGCGTGGACGGGGGATACGAGCAGTACTTC
cdr3_aa: CASSVDGGYEQYF

v_call: TRBV19
d_call: NA
clone_size: few
j_call: TRBJ1-5
cdr3_nt: TGTGCCAGTACGACGGAGCCGGTTAGCAATCAGCCCCAGCATTTT
cdr3_aa: CASTTEPVSNQPQHF

v_call: TRBV11-3
d_call: TRBD1
clone_size: few
j_call: TRBJ1-1
cdr3_nt: TGTGCCAGCAGCATCGGGACAGGGAACGGGAACACTGAAGCTTTCTTT
cdr3_aa: CASSIGTGNGNTEAFF

v_call: TRBV12-3/TRBV12-4
d_call: NA
clone_size: NA
j_call: TRBJ1-5
cdr3_nt: TGTGCCAGCAGACTGGGGGGTCAGCCCCAGCATTTT
cdr3_aa: CASRLGGQPQHF

v_call: TRBV6-5
d_call: NA
clone_size: NA
j_call: TRBJ1-2
cdr3_nt: TGTGCCAGCAGACGACAGTATTATGGCTACACCTTC
cdr3_aa: CASRRQYYGYTF

v_call: TRBV6-5
d_call: TRBD2
clone_size: NA
j_call: TRBJ2-5
cdr3_nt: TGTGCCAGCAGTCCCTTAGCGGGAGAGACCCAGTACTTC
cdr3_aa: CASSPLAGETQYF

v_call: TRBV18
d_call: TRBD2
clone_size: NA
j_call: TRBJ2-2
cdr3_nt: TGTGCCAGCTCACCACAACTAGCGGGAAATACCGGGGAGCTGTTTTTT
cdr3_aa: CASSPQLAGNTGELFF

v_call: TRBV2
d_call: NA
clone_size: NA
j_call: TRBJ1-5
cdr3_nt: TGTGCCAGCAGTGAAGATTGGGGCAATCAGCCCCAGCATTTT
cdr3_aa: CASSEDWGNQPQHF

v_call: TRBV28
d_call: NA
clone_size: once
j_call: TRBJ1-5
cdr3_nt: TGTGCCAGCAAATCTTGGGGTGCGGAGCCCCAGCATTTT
cdr3_aa: CASKSWGAEPQHF

v_call: TRBV5-4
d_call: TRBD1
clone_size: few
j_call: TRBJ1-6
cdr3_nt: TGTGCCAGCAGCTCCTTCGACAGGGGGAATTCACCCCTCCACTTT
cdr3_aa: CASSSFDRGNSPLHF

v_call: TRBV18
d_call: TRBD1
clone_size: NA
j_call: TRBJ2-7
cdr3_nt: TGTGCCAGCTCTAGCCGGGACAGGGGCCACGAGCAGTACTTC
cdr3_aa: CASSSRDRGHEQYF

v_call: TRBV28
d_call: NA
clone_size: once
j_call: TRBJ2-3
cdr3_nt: TGTGCCAGCAGTTTGGTGGAGACGCAGTATTTT
cdr3_aa: CASSLVETQYF

v_call: TRBV23-1
d_call: TRBD1
clone_size: NA
j_call: TRBJ1-5
cdr3_nt: TGCGCCAGCAGTCAAGTTTGGGGAGGACAGGTCAATCAGCCCCAGCATTTT
cdr3_aa: CASSQVWGGQVNQPQHF

v_call: TRBV7-6
d_call: NA
clone_size: NA
j_call: TRBJ2-7
cdr3_nt: TGTGCCAGCAGCTTAGAGGGGGGGACATACGACGAGCAGTACTTC
cdr3_aa: CASSLEGGTYDEQYF

v_call: TRBV27
d_call: NA
clone_size: NA
j_call: TRBJ2-7
cdr3_nt: TGTGCCAGCAGTCCGGGGGATGTAACGGGCGAGCAGTACTTC
cdr3_aa: CASSPGDVTGEQYF

v_call: TRBV9
d_call: NA
clone_size: NA
j_call: TRBJ2-4
cdr3_nt: TGTGCCAGCAGCCATCCCCGGGAGTCGGCCAAAAACATTCAGTACTTC
cdr3_aa: CASSHPRESAKNIQYF

v_call: TRBV5-5
d_call: NA
clone_size: NA
j_call: TRBJ1-2
cdr3_nt: TGTGCCAGCAGCCGAGGGACGGCTCTGAACTATGGCTACACCTTC
cdr3_aa: CASSRGTALNYGYTF

v_call: TRBV29-1
d_call: NA
clone_size: NA
j_call: TRBJ1-2
cdr3_nt: TGCAGCGTAGCCCGAAGGGACTTTCTCTATGGCTACACCTTC
cdr3_aa: CSVARRDFLYGYTF

v_call: TRBV7-9
d_call: TRBD1
clone_size: once
j_call: TRBJ1-2
cdr3_nt: TGTGCCAGCAGCTTAACCGGGACAGGCGATCCCTATGGCTACACCTTC
cdr3_aa: CASSLTGTGDPYGYTF

v_call: TRBV2
d_call: NA
clone_size: NA
j_call: TRBJ1-1
cdr3_nt: TGTGCCAGCAGTGCGTGGGGGGCGCCATCCAACACTGAAGCTTTCTTT
cdr3_aa: CASSAWGAPSNTEAFF

v_call: TRBV3-1/TRBV3-2
d_call: NA
clone_size: NA
j_call: TRBJ1-1
cdr3_nt: TGTGCCAGCAGCCAAGAAAGTTTGAACACTGAAGCTTTCTTT
cdr3_aa: CASSQESLNTEAFF

v_call: TRBV11-2
d_call: NA
clone_size: NA
j_call: TRBJ1-1
cdr3_nt: TGTGCCAGCAGCTTAGGGGTGGTCTCTGAAGCTTTCTTT
cdr3_aa: CASSLGVVSEAFF

v_call: TRBV19
d_call: NA
clone_size: NA
j_call: TRBJ1-1
cdr3_nt: TGTGCCAGTAGTTGGACGTCGAACACTGAAGCTTTCTTT
cdr3_aa: CASSWTSNTEAFF

v_call: TRBV6-5
d_call: TRBD2
clone_size: NA
j_call: TRBJ2-1
cdr3_nt: TGTGCCAGCAGTTGGTCGGGAGGGCCCTATGAGCAGTTCTTC
cdr3_aa: CASSWSGGPYEQFF

v_call: TRBV5-5
d_call: NA
clone_size: NA
j_call: TRBJ2-5
cdr3_nt: TGTGCCAGCAGCTTCCCAGGCAAAGAGACCCAGTACTTC
cdr3_aa: CASSFPGKETQYF

v_call: TRBV6-1
d_call: TRBD1
clone_size: NA
j_call: TRBJ1-5
cdr3_nt: TGTGCCAGCAGTGAAGCGGCGGGACAGGGGAATCAGCCCCAGCATTTT
cdr3_aa: CASSEAAGQGNQPQHF

v_call: TRBV29-1
d_call: NA
clone_size: NA
j_call: TRBJ1-5
cdr3_nt: TGCAGCGTTCGATTAGCGGACAATCAGCCCCAGCATTTT
cdr3_aa: CSVRLADNQPQHF

v_call: TRBV19
d_call: NA
clone_size: few
j_call: TRBJ2-7
cdr3_nt: TGTGCCAGTAGTATAGTGGTCCTCCCCAGGAACGAGCAGTACTTC
cdr3_aa: CASSIVVLPRNEQYF

v_call: TRBV7-2
d_call: TRBD2
clone_size: NA
j_call: TRBJ2-7
cdr3_nt: TGTGCCAGCAGCTTAAGGTCTAGCGGGAGAGACCACGAGCAGTACTTC
cdr3_aa: CASSLRSSGRDHEQYF

v_call: TRBV6-5
d_call: TRBD2
clone_size: NA
j_call: TRBJ2-1
cdr3_nt: TGTGCCAGCAGTAGAGCGGGAGAGCAGTTCTTC
cdr3_aa: CASSRAGEQFF

v_call: TRBV5-4
d_call: NA
clone_size: NA
j_call: TRBJ1-2
cdr3_nt: TGTGCCAGCAGCTTGCCGAAGGGAAGCTACACCTTC
cdr3_aa: CASSLPKGSYTF

v_call: TRBV2
d_call: NA
clone_size: NA
j_call: TRBJ2-7
cdr3_nt: TGTGCCAGCAGATCGGACACGGGGGACCTCTACGAGCAGTACTTC
cdr3_aa: CASRSDTGDLYEQYF

v_call: TRBV5-4
d_call: NA
clone_size: NA
j_call: TRBJ2-1
cdr3_nt: TGTGCCAGCAGTTCCCGTTATGAGCAGTTCTTC
cdr3_aa: CASSSRYEQFF

v_call: TRBV28
d_call: NA
clone_size: NA
j_call: TRBJ2-1
cdr3_nt: TGTGCCAGCAGTTTGGGGGCGGTCGAGCAGTTCTTC
cdr3_aa: CASSLGAVEQFF

v_call: TRBV5-1
d_call: NA
clone_size: NA
j_call: TRBJ2-2
cdr3_nt: TGCGCCAGCAGCAGGGACGGAAACACCGGGGAGCTGTTTTTT
cdr3_aa: CASSRDGNTGELFF

v_call: TRBV18
d_call: TRBD2
clone_size: NA
j_call: TRBJ2-1
cdr3_nt: TGTGCCAGCTCTCCTACTAGCGGATTATACAATGAGCAGTTCTTC
cdr3_aa: CASSPTSGLYNEQFF

v_call: TRBV11-3
d_call: NA
clone_size: NA
j_call: TRBJ1-1
cdr3_nt: TGTGCCAGCAGCTTAGATCCGGTGAACACTGAAGCTTTCTTT
cdr3_aa: CASSLDPVNTEAFF

v_call: TRBV27
d_call: TRBD1
clone_size: once
j_call: TRBJ1-1
cdr3_nt: TGTGCCAGCAGTTTCCGCCGGGACAGGGGTGGAGCTTTCTTT
cdr3_aa: CASSFRRDRGGAFF

v_call: TRBV5-1
d_call: NA
clone_size: NA
j_call: TRBJ1-1
cdr3_nt: TGCGCCAGCAGCCCGGGACGTGGGGTAGGGGCGACTGAAGCTTTCTTT
cdr3_aa: CASSPGRGVGATEAFF

v_call: TRBV6-5
d_call: NA
clone_size: NA
j_call: TRBJ1-5
cdr3_nt: TGTGCCAGCAGCATCCGACAGACCAATCAGCCCCAGCATTTT
cdr3_aa: CASSIRQTNQPQHF

v_call: TRBV5-1
d_call: NA
clone_size: NA
j_call: TRBJ2-3
cdr3_nt: TGCGCCAGCAGCCTCTCCCGAGGGGTCACAGATACGCAGTATTTT
cdr3_aa: CASSLSRGVTDTQYF

v_call: TRBV5-1
d_call: NA
clone_size: NA
j_call: TRBJ1-2
cdr3_nt: TGCGCCAGCAGCTTGGTATACGGATCGAACTATGGCTACACCTTC
cdr3_aa: CASSLVYGSNYGYTF

v_call: TRBV19
d_call: NA
clone_size: NA
j_call: TRBJ1-1
cdr3_nt: TGTGCATCTGGCATGGGAGGCACTGAAGCTTTCTTT
cdr3_aa: CASGMGGTEAFF

v_call: TRBV19
d_call: NA
clone_size: NA
j_call: TRBJ2-7
cdr3_nt: TGTGCCAGTAGTATAGTCGTGAGCTCCTACGAGCAGTACTTC
cdr3_aa: CASSIVVSSYEQYF

v_call: TRBV11-1
d_call: NA
clone_size: NA
j_call: TRBJ1-1
cdr3_nt: TGTGCCAGCAGCTTAGCGGCAGGGATGAACACTGAAGCTTTCTTT
cdr3_aa: CASSLAAGMNTEAFF

v_call: TRBV29-1
d_call: TRBD2
clone_size: few
j_call: TRBJ2-7
cdr3_nt: TGCAGCGTTGAGGGGACTACGTACGAGCAGTACTTC
cdr3_aa: CSVEGTTYEQYF